Listed below are T cell receptor beta chains from one sample, sequenced in a study of T cells after yellow fever vaccination. TCRdb fed the 5' RACE reads into MiXCR, producing one record per CDR3 protein. The sample consists of under 700,000 distinct CDR3 sequences, around a sixth of them appearing once. Material: PBMCs, obtained 5 days after the first yellow fever vaccination. These TCRs come from a man aged 18 to 35 who received the YFV17D yellow fever vaccine. The CDR3 runs from the conserved cysteine through the conserved F or W. The order of the fields is D gene, V gene, J gene, clone size, CDR3 length, CDR3 DNA, CDR3 protein. D genes are given only for firm matches. Rows may omit the clone size; those that give it use once, few, many or a size class.

>NA|TRBV2|TRBJ1-1|NA|12
TGTGCCAGCGTCGCCGGGAACACTGAAGCTTTCTTT
CASVAGNTEAFF
>NA|TRBV5-1|TRBJ2-3|few|14
TGCGCCAGCAGCTTGGGACCCCCTGGGGATACGCAGTATTTT
CASSLGPPGDTQYF
>NA|TRBV2|TRBJ2-7|few|14
TGTGCCAGCAGTGAAGCGGGCCCGGGCGGCGAGCAGTACTTC
CASSEAGPGGEQYF
>NA|TRBV19|TRBJ2-3|NA|11
TGTGCCACTCAGACCGGGTCGTTCGTGTATTTT
CATQTGSFVYF
>NA|TRBV27|TRBJ1-2|NA|15
TGTGCCAGCTCCCGGGGGGACGGGCGAAATTATGGCTACACCTTC
CASSRGDGRNYGYTF
>NA|TRBV7-2|TRBJ2-3|few|14
TGTGCCAGCAGCTTTGGGGGGCAGGCAGATACGCAGTATTTT
CASSFGGQADTQYF
>NA|TRBV28|TRBJ1-2|few|12
TGTGCCAGCAGTTTGATGTTAATAACTTACACCTTC
CASSLMLITYTF
>NA|TRBV11-1|TRBJ1-6|few|16
TGTGCCAGCAGCCAGCACTCAAGTACGGCCGATTCACCCCTCCACTTT
CASSQHSSTADSPLHF
>NA|TRBV27|TRBJ2-3|few|15
TGTGCCAGCAGTTTCGCTGGGGCCGCAAGAGATACGCAGTATTTT
CASSFAGAARDTQYF
>TRBD2|TRBV7-2|TRBJ2-5|NA|15
TGTGCCAGCAGCCCGGGACTAGCGATTAGAGAGACCCAGTACTTC
CASSPGLAIRETQYF
>NA|TRBV6-6|TRBJ2-1|NA|13
TGTGCCAGCAGTTACGTCAGATCCAATGAGCAGTTCTTC
CASSYVRSNEQFF
>TRBD2|TRBV12-3/TRBV12-4|TRBJ2-3|NA|14
TGTGCCAGCCATTTTAGCGGGGGCACAGATACGCAGTATTTT
CASHFSGGTDTQYF
>NA|TRBV12-3/TRBV12-4|TRBJ1-5|NA|13
TGTGCCACCTCTTGGGGGAGGGATCAGCCCCAGCATTTT
CATSWGRDQPQHF
>NA|TRBV27|TRBJ1-1|few|12
TGTGCCAGCAGCAACTGGGGCAGTGAAGCTTTCTTT
CASSNWGSEAFF
>TRBD2|TRBV5-1|TRBJ2-6|few|16
TGCGCCAGCAGCGGCACCGGGAGGACTGGGGCCAACGTCCTGACTTTC
CASSGTGRTGANVLTF
>NA|TRBV18|TRBJ2-1|NA|13
TGTGCCAGCTCCCCTAACGGCGGTGGTGAGCAGTTCTTC
CASSPNGGGEQFF
>NA|TRBV20-1|TRBJ2-3|few|11
TGCAGTGCTGTGGGGTCGGATACGCAGTATTTT
CSAVGSDTQYF
>TRBD2|TRBV28|TRBJ2-3|NA|16
TGTGCCAGCAGTCCCCAAGCGGGGGGGCGCACAGATACGCAGTATTTT
CASSPQAGGRTDTQYF
>NA|TRBV20-1|TRBJ1-1|NA|11
TGCAGTGCTAGGACTTACACTGAAGCTTTCTTT
CSARTYTEAFF
>NA|TRBV7-9|TRBJ2-5|few|15
TGTGCCAGCAGCGCGACCTTGAGGGCCCAAGAGACCCAGTACTTC
CASSATLRAQETQYF